This T cell receptor beta chain was recovered during a study of spatial heterogeneity in lung cancer. On the study more broadly: The authors sequenced available follow-up PBMC samples, taken a median of around two years after resection. Raw reads showed each unique TCR and UMI combination turning up more than ten times on average.

This clonotype was counted only a few times. Time point reported: blood at routine non-recurrence follow-up after resection. From tumor, nontumor lung or frozen PBMC, whole RNA was taken unsorted for sequencing. The CDR3 is made up of 14 amino acids. With 0 bases removed from V and 3 bases from J, the gap between germline ends came to 8 bases. Germline CDR1 MGHRA, CDR2 YSYEKL. Every cDNA TCR molecule received its own unique molecular identifier. TCRdb processed the 5' RACE reads anew with MiXCR; each CDR3 protein has one entry. The sample has roughly 24,000 distinct CDR3 sequences; around 9.6% are singletons.

This TCR derives from a male donor with early-stage non-small cell lung cancer. The chain carries TRBV4-1 and TRBJ2-5; D possibly corresponds to TRBD1 (6 bases). Sequenced here: PBMCs, sampled at follow-up. CDR3 protein: CASSQENREETQYF. CDR3 DNA: TGCGCCAGCAGCCAAGAGAACAGGGAAGAGACCCAGTACTTC.